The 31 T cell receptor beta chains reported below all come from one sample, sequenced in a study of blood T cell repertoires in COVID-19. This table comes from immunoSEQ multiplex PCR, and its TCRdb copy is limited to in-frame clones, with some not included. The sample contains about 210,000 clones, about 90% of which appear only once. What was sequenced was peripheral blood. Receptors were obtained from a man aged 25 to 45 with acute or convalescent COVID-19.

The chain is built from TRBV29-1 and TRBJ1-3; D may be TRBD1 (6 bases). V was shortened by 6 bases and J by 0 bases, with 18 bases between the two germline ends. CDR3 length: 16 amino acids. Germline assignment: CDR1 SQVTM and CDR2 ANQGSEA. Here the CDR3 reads CSVAGTRGISGNTIYF. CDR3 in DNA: TGCAGCGTAGCCGGGACAAGGGGAATCTCTGGAAACACCATATATTTT.

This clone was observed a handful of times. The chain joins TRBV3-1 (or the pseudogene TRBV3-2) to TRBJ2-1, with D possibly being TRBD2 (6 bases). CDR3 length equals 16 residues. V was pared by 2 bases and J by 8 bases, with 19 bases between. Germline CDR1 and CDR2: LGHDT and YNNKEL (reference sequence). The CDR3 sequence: CASSQNPLRLDHEQFF. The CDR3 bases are TGTGCCAGCAGCCAAAATCCCCTCCGACTAGACCATGAGCAGTTCTTC.

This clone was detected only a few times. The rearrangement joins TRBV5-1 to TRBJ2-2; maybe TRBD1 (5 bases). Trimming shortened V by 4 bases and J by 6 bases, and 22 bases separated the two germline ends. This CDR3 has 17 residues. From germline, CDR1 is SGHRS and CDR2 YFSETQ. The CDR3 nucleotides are TGCGCCAGCAGCCCAAGGCCGGACACCATTGGCGCCGGGGAGCTGTTTTTT. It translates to CASSPRPDTIGAGELFF.

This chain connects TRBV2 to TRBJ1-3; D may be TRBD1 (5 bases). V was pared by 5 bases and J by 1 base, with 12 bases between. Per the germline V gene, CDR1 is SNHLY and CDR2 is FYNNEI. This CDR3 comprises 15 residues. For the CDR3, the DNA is TGTGCCAGCAGTAGTTCCAGGGCTTCTGGAAACACCATATATTTT. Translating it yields CASSSSRASGNTIYF.

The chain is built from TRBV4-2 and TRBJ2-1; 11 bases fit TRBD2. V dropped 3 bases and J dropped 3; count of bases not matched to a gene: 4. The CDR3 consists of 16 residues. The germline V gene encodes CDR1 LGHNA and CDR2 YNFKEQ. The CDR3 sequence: CASSQPGTSGYNEQFF. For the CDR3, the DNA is TGTGCCAGCAGCCAGCCCGGGACTAGCGGCTACAATGAGCAGTTCTTC.

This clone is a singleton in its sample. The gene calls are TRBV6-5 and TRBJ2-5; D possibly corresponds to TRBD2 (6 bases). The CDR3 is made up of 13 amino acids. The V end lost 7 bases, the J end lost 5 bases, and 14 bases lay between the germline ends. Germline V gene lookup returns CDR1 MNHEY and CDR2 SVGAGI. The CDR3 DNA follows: TGTGCCAGCACTGTCCGGCGGGGTGAGACCCAGTACTTC. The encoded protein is CASTVRRGETQYF.

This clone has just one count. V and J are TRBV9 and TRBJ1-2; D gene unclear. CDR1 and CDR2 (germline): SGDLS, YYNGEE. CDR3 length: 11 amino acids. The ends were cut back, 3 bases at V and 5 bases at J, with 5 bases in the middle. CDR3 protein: CASSARYGYTF. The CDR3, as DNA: TGTGCCAGCAGCGCTCGTTATGGCTACACCTTC. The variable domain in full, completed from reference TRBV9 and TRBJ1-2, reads DSGVTQTPKHLITATGQRVTLRCSPRSGDLSVYWYQQSLDQGLQFLIQYYNGEERAKGNILERFSAQQFPDLHSELNLSSLELGDSALYFCASSARYGYTFGSGTRLTVV.

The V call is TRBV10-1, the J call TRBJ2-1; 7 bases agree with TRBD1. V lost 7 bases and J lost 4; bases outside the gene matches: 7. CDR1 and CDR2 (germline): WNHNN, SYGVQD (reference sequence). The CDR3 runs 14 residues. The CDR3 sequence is CASNRDREYNEQFF. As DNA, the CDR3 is TGCGCCAGCAATCGCGACAGGGAATACAATGAGCAGTTCTTC.

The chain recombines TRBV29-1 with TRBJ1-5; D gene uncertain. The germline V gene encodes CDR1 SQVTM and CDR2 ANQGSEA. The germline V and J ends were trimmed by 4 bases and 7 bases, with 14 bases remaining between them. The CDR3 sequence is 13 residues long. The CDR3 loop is CSVGHRPQQPQHF. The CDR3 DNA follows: TGCAGCGTTGGACACCGGCCTCAACAGCCCCAGCATTTT.

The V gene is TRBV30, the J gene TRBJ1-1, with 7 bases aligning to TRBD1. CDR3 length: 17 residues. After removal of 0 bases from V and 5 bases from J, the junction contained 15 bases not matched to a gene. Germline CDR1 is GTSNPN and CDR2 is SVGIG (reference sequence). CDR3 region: CAWSVRDSAFRVTEAFF. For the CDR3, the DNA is TGTGCCTGGAGTGTACGGGACAGTGCTTTTAGGGTGACTGAAGCTTTCTTT.

The CDR3 region is CASTSDLAGGLMLAQETQYF. Here the CDR3 DNA reads TGTGCCAGTACCTCGGATTTAGCGGGGGGGCTTATGCTTGCCCAAGAGACCCAGTACTTC. The genes are TRBV19 and TRBJ2-5; 11 positions match TRBD2. Germline V lookup: CDR1 LNHDA, CDR2 SQIVND (reference sequence). Trimming at V came to 7 bases and at J to 1 base, leaving 20 bases not matched to a gene. The CDR3 totals 20 residues.

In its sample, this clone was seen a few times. As DNA, the CDR3 is TGTGCCATCAATCCTGACACCGGCCGCACAGATACGCAGTATTTT. This gives the protein CAINPDTGRTDTQYF. V is TRBV10-3 and J is TRBJ2-3; no reliable D call. Trimming stripped 7 bases from V and 1 base from J, with 15 bases between. In germline, CDR1 is ENHRY, CDR2 SYGVKD. The CDR3 totals 15 residues.

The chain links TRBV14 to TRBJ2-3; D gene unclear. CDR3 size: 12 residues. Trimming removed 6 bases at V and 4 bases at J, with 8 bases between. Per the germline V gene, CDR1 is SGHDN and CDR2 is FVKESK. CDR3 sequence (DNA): TGTGCCAGCAGGGTGCGCGCAGATACGCAGTATTTT. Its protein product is CASRVRADTQYF.

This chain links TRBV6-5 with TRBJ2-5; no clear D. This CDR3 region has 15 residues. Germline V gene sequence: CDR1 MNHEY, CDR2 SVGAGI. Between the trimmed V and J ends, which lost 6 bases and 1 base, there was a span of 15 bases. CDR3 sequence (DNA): TGTGCCAGCAGGCTTGATCGGGTGGGCCAAGAGACCCAGTACTTC. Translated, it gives CASRLDRVGQETQYF.

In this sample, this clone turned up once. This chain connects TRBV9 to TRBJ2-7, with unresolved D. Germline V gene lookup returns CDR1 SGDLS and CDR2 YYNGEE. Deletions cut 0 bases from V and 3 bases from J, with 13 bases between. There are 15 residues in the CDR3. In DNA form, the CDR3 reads TGTGCCAGCAGCGTAGGTTGGCAGAACCACTACGAGCAGTACTTC. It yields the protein CASSVGWQNHYEQYF.

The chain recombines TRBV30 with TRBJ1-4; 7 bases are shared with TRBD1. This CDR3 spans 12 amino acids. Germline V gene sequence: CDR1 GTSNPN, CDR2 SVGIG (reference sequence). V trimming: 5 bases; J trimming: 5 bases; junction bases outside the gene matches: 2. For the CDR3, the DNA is TGTGCCTGGGACAGGGAAAATGAAAAACTGTTTTTT. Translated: CAWDRENEKLFF.

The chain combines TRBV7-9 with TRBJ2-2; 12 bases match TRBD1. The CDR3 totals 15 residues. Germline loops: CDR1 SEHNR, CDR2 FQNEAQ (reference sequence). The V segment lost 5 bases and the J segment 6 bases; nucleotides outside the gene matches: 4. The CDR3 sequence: CASSHGTGGSGELFF. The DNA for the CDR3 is TGTGCCAGCAGCCACGGGACAGGGGGCTCCGGGGAGCTGTTTTTT.

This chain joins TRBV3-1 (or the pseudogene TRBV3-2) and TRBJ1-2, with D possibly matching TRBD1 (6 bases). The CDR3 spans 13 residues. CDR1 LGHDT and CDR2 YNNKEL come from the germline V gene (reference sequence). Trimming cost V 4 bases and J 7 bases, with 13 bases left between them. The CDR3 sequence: CASSRDRRGGYTF. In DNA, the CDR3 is TGTGCCAGCAGCCGAGACAGGCGTGGTGGCTACACCTTC.

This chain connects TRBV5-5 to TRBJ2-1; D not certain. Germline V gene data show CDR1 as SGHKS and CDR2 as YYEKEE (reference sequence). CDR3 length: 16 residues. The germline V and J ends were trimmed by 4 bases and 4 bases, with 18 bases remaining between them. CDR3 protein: CASSVDGEVRYNEQFF. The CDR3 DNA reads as TGTGCCAGCAGCGTGGACGGTGAGGTGCGTTACAATGAGCAGTTCTTC. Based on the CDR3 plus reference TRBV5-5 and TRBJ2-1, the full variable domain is DAGVTQSPTHLIKTRGQQVTLRCSPISGHKSVSWYQQVLGQGPQFIFQYYEKEERGRGNFPDRFSARQFPNYSSELNVNALLLGDSALYLCASSVDGEVRYNEQFFGPGTRLTVL.

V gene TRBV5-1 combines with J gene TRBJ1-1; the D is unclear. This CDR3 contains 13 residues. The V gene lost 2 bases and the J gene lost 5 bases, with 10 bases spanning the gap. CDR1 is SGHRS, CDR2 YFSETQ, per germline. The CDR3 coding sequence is TGCGCCAGCAGCTTAACGGAGGGAACTGAAGCTTTCTTT. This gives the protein CASSLTEGTEAFF. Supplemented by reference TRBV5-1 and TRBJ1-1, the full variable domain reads KAGVTQTPRYLIKTRGQQVTLSCSPISGHRSVSWYQQTPGQGLQFLFEYFSETQRNKGNFPGRFSGRQFSNSRSEMNVSTLELGDSALYLCASSLTEGTEAFFGQGTRLTVV.

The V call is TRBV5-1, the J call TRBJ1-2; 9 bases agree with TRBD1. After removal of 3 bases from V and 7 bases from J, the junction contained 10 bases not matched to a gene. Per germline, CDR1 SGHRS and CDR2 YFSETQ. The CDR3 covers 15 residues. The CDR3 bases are TGCGCCAGCAGCTCACGCCTCCGGGACAGGGTTGGCTACACCTTC. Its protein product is CASSSRLRDRVGYTF.

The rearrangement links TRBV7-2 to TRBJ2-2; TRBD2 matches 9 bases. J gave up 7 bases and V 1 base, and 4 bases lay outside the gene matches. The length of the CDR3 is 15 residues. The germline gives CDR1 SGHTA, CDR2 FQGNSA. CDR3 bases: TGTGCCAGCAGCTTAGTCCCTAGCGGGATCGGGGAGCTGTTTTTT. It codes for CASSLVPSGIGELFF.

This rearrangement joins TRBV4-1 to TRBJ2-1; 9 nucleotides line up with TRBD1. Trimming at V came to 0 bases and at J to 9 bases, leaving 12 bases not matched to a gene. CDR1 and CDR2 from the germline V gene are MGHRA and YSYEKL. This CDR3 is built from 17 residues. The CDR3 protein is CASSQDALGTGNGEQFF. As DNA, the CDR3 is TGCGCCAGCAGCCAAGACGCGCTAGGGACAGGGAACGGTGAGCAGTTCTTC.

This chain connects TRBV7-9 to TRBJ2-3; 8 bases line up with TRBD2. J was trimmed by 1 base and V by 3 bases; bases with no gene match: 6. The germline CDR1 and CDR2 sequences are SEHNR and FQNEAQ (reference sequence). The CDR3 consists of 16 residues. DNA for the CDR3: TGTGCCAGCAGCTTGGGTAGTAGCGGGGGCACAGATACGCAGTATTTT. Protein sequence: CASSLGSSGGTDTQYF.

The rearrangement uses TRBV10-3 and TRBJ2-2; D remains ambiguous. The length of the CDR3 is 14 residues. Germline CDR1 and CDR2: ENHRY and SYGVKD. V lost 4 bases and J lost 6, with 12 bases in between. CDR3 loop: CAISAPVLSGELFF. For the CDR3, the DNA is TGTGCCATCAGTGCCCCGGTTCTCTCCGGGGAGCTGTTTTTT.

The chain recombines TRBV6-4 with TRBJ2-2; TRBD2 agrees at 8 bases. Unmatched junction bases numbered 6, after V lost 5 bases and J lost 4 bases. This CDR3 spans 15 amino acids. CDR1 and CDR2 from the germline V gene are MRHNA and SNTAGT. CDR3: CASSHAGGSTGELFF. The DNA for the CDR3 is TGTGCCAGCAGTCATGCGGGGGGATCCACCGGGGAGCTGTTTTTT.

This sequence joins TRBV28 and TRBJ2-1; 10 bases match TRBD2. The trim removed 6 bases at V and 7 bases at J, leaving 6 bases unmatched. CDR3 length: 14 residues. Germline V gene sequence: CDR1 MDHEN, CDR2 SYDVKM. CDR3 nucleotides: TGTGCCAGCAGCAAGGGACTAGCGAGGAATGAGCAGTTCTTC. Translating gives CASSKGLARNEQFF.

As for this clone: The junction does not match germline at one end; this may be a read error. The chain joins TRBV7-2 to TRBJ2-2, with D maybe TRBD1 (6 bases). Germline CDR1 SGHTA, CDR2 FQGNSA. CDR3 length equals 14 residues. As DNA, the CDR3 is TGTGCCACCAGCCGCAGGGGGAACACCGGGGAGCTGTTTTTT. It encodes CATSRRGNTGELFF.

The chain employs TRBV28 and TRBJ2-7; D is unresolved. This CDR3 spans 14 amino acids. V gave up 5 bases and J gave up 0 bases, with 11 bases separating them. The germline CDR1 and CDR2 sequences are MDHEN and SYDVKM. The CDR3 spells CASSPAWSSYEQYF. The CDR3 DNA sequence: TGTGCCAGCAGTCCCGCATGGAGCTCCTACGAGCAGTACTTC.

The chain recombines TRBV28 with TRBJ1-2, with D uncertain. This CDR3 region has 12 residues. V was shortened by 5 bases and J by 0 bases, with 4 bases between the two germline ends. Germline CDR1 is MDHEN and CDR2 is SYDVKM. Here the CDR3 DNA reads TGTGCCAGCAGTCAGGCTAACTATGGCTACACCTTC. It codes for CASSQANYGYTF.

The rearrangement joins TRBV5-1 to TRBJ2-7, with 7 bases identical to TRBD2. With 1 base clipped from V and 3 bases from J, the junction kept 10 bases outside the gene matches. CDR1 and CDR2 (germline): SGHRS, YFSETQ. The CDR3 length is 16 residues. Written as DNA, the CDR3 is TGCGCCAGCAGCTTGAATGCCGGGGGGAGAGTCTACGAGCAGTACTTC. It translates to CASSLNAGGRVYEQYF.